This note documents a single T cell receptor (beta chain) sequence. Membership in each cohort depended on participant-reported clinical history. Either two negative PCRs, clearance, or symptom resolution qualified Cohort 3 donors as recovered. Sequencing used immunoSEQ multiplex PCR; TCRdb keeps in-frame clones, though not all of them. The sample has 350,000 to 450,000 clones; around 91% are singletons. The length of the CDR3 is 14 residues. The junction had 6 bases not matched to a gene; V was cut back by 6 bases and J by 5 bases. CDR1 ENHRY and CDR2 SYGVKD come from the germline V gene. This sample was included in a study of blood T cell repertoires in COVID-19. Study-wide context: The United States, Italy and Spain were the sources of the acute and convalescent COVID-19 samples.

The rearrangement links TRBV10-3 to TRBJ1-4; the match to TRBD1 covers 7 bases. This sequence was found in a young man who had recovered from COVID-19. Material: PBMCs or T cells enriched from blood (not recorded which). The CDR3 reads CAISAGTENEKLFF. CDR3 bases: TGTGCCATCAGCGCCGGGACAGAAAATGAAAAACTGTTTTTT.